This T cell receptor beta chain emerged from a study of response to subunit inactivated influenza vaccine. MiXCR was run by TCRdb on the RT-PCR reads, yielding one entry per CDR3 protein. The sample carries more than 200,000 distinct CDR3 sequences, 9% to 15% recorded once. In its sample, this clonotype was seen a few times. The CDR3 covers 16 residues. The germline gives CDR1 MDHEN, CDR2 SYDVKM. Germline trimming cut 1 base from V and 8 bases from J; bases unmatched to any gene: 11. V is TRBV28 and J is TRBJ2-1, with 7 bases lining up with TRBD2. The sequence derives from a man in his fifties who received an inactivated influenza vaccine. Sequences were derived from non-naive T cells sorted from PBMCs, sampled approximately 15 days before vaccination. DNA of the CDR3: TGTGCCAGCAGTTTATTAGGGGTAGCGGGCCGCGATGAGCAGTTCTTC. It codes for CASSLLGVAGRDEQFF.